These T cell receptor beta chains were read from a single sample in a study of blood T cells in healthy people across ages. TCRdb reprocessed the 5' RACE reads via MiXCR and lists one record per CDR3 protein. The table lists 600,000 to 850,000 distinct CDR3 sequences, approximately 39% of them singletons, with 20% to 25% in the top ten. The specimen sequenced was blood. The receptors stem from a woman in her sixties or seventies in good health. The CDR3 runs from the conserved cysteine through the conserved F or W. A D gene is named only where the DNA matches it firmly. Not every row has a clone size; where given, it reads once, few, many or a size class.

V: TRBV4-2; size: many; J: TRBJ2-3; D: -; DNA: TGTGCCAGCAGCCAAGTGGGGCTTTTTCAGGCGCAGTATTTT; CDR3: CASSQVGLFQAQYF
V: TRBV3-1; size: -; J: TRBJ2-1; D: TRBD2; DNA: TGTGCCAGCAGCCAAGTCTGGGACTACCTCCAAGAGACCCAGTTCTTC; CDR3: CASSQVWDYLQETQFF
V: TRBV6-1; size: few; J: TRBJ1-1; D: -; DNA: TGTGCCAGCAGTGAAGTGGCCGAGGGTTACACTGAAGCTTTCTTT; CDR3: CASSEVAEGYTEAFF
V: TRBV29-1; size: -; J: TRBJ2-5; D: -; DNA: TGCAGCGTTGAAGATGGGGCAGGGGTAGAGACCCAGTACTTC; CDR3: CSVEDGAGVETQYF
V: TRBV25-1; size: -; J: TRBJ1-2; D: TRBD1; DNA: TGTGCCAGCAGTGATTTCCTCGGACAGGGCTATGGCTACACCTTC; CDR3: CASSDFLGQGYGYTF
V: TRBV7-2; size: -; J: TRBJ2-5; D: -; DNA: TGTGCCAGCAGCTTAGTGTCGTGGGAGGCAGGGGGGGAGACCCAGTACTTC; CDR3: CASSLVSWEAGGETQYF
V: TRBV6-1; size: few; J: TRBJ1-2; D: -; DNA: TGTGCCAGCAGTGAAAACAATTGGGGAACACCGAACTATGGCTACACCTTC; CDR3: CASSENNWGTPNYGYTF
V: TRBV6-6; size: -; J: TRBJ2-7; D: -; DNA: TGTGCCAGCAGTCTGCGGGACAGACTCTACGAGCAGTACTTC; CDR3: CASSLRDRLYEQYF
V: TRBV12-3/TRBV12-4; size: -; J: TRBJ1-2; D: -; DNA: TGTGCCAGCAGTTTAGTACCCCAGCAGCGTTCCTACACCTTC; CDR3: CASSLVPQQRSYTF
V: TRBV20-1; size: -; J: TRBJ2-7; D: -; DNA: TGCAGTGCTAGGGGTCCCACCACCTACGAGCAGTACTTC; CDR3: CSARGPTTYEQYF
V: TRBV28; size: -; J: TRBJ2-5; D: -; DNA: TGTGCCAGCAGTTTCCAGGAAGGGACCCAGTACTTC; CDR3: CASSFQEGTQYF
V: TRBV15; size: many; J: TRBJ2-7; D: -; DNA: TGTGCCACCAGCAGAGAGGGGACATCATACGAGCAGTACTTC; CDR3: CATSREGTSYEQYF
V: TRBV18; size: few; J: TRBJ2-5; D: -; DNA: TGTGCCAGCTCACCGGGACCCGAAGAGACCCAGTACTTC; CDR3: CASSPGPEETQYF
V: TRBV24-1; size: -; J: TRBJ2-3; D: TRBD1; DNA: TGTGCCACCAGTCTTAGGACAGGAGGCACAGATACGCAGTATTTT; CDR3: CATSLRTGGTDTQYF
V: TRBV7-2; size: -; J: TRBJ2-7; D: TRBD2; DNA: TGTGCCAGCAGCTTAGGACTAGCGAACTACGAGCAGTACTTC; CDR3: CASSLGLANYEQYF
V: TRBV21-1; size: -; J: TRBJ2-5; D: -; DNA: TGTGCCAGCAGCAAAGCCGCTAGCGGGAGTTTAGAAGAGACCCAGTACTTC; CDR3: CASSKAASGSLEETQYF
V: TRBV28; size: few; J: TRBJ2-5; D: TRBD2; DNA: TGTGCCAGCAGTTCCGGACTAGCGGGAGCCAACCAAGAGACCCAGTACTTC; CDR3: CASSSGLAGANQETQYF
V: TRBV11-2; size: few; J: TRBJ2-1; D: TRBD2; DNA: TGTGCCAGCAGCTCCCCTTTAGCGGGAGCTCGAAATGAGCAGTTCTTC; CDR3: CASSSPLAGARNEQFF
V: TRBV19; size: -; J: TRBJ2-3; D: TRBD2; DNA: TGTGCCAGTAGTATCCGGGGACTAGCGGGAGGGACAGATACGCAGTATTTT; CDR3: CASSIRGLAGGTDTQYF
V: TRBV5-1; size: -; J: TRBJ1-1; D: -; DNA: TGCGCCAGCAGCCCGAGGGAGGGTATGAACACTGAAGCTTTCTTT; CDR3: CASSPREGMNTEAFF
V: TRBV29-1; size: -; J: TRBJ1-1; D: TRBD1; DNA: TGCAGCGTTGAAGGACAGGGAGTGAAAGCTTTCTTT; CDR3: CSVEGQGVKAFF
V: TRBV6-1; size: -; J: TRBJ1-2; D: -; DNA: TGTGCCAGCAGTGATGGGTCCGGCGGGAACTATGGCTACACCTTC; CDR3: CASSDGSGGNYGYTF
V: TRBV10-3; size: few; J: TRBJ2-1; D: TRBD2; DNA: TGTGCCACGCGGGGACTAGCGGGAGTTGGAGATGAGCAGTTCTTC; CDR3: CATRGLAGVGDEQFF
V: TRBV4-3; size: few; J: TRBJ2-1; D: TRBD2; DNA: TGCGCCAGCAGCCAAGGGGACGGGAGGTGGAGCTCCTACAATGAGCAGTTCTTC; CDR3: CASSQGDGRWSSYNEQFF
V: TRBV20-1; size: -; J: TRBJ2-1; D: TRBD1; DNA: TGCAGTGGTTCATCCAACAGGGGTAGCCGAGCCAATGAGCAGTTCTTC; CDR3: CSGSSNRGSRANEQFF
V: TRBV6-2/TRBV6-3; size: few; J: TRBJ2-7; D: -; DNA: TGTGCCAGCAGTTACTCGACCGGAGGGAGCTCCTACGAGCAGTACTTC; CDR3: CASSYSTGGSSYEQYF
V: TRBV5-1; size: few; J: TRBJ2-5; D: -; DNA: TGCGCCAGCAGCTTAGGTTCTTGGCGAGAGACCCAGTACTTC; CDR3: CASSLGSWRETQYF
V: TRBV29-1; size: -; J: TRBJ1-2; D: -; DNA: TGCAGCGTGGGCGATTACTATGGCTACACCTTC; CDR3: CSVGDYYGYTF
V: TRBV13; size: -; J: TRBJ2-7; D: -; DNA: TGTGCCAGCAGCCGTAGGGGGGCTAGCGCTGAGCAGTACTTC; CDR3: CASSRRGASAEQYF
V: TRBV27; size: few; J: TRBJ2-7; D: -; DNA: TGTGCCAGCAGGGCTACTAGTCTCTACGAGCAGTACTTC; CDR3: CASRATSLYEQYF
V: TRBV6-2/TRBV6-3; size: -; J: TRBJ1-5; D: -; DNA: TGTGCCAGCAGTCCCTGGGCAGGCAATCAGCCCCAGCATTTT; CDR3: CASSPWAGNQPQHF
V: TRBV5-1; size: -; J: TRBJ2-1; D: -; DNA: TGCGCCAGCAGCCCTACTGGAGGGGTTATTAGTTTGTACAATGAGCAGTTCTTC; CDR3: CASSPTGGVISLYNEQFF
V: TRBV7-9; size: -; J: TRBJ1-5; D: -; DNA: TGTGCCAGCAGCTTAACCACAGAAGGACAGCCCCAGCATTTT; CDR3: CASSLTTEGQPQHF